What follows are 11 T cell receptor beta chains derived from one specimen sequenced in a study of shared clonotypes between healthy human individuals. Naivety among CD8 cells was defined by CD45RO negativity and positive CCR7 selection, thereby excluding terminally differentiated effector memory CD45RA+ cells. The repertoire was sequenced with immunoSEQ multiplex PCR; TCRdb's copy has only in-frame clones and lacks some. The sample has around 2.1 million clones, 90% to 95% seen once. What was sequenced was naive CD8+ T cells from PBMCs. These TCRs come from a man younger than 35 in good health. Some clones in this sample may be carry-over from other donors' samples.

The J gene is TRBJ2-1, the V gene TRBV7-2; no reliable D call. The CDR3 has 17 residues. Per germline, CDR1 SGHTA and CDR2 FQGNSA. Trimming cost V 1 base and J 0 bases, with 13 bases left between them. CDR3 coding DNA: TGTGCCAGCAGCTTAGGGTTTACGAGGATCTCCTACAATGAGCAGTTCTTC. Translation gives CASSLGFTRISYNEQFF.

Comment on this clone: In the same sample, other DNA sequences code for this CDR3. This sequence joins TRBV30 and TRBJ1-1, with D maybe TRBD1 (5 bases). V was trimmed by 2 bases and J by 1 base, leaving 8 bases between them. Per the germline V gene, CDR1 is GTSNPN and CDR2 is SVGIG (reference sequence). The CDR3 sequence is 13 residues long. The CDR3 loop reads CAWSHGTNTEAFF. The CDR3 DNA is TGTGCCTGGAGTCACGGGACGAACACTGAAGCTTTCTTT. The full variable domain, with the rest looked up from reference TRBV30 and TRBJ1-1, is SQTIHQWPATLVQPVGSPLSLECTVEGTSNPNLYWYRQAAGRGLQLLFYSVGIGQISSEVPQNLSASRPQDRQFILSSKKLLLSDSGFYLCAWSHGTNTEAFFGQGTRLTVV.

The chain has TRBV7-2 and TRBJ2-2, with TRBD2 matching 9 bases. The CDR3 totals 17 residues. Per the germline V gene, CDR1 is SGHTA and CDR2 is FQGNSA. Germline trimming cut 2 bases from V and 6 bases from J; bases unmatched to any gene: 10. The CDR3, as DNA: TGTGCCAGCAGCTTATGGCGGGCTAGCGGGATGTCCGGGGAGCTGTTTTTT. This codes for CASSLWRASGMSGELFF.

The chain couples TRBV28 to TRBJ1-2; D not resolved. Per the germline V gene, CDR1 is MDHEN and CDR2 is SYDVKM. The V and J ends lost 6 bases and 6 bases respectively, with 17 bases between them. CDR3 size: 14 residues. The CDR3 coding sequence is TGTGCCAGCAGCTACCCCGGGAGAAACGATGGCTACACCTTC. Its protein product is CASSYPGRNDGYTF.

The rearrangement joins TRBV9 to TRBJ1-1; no reliable D call. CDR3 length: 12 residues. Germline V CDR1 and CDR2: SGDLS, YYNGEE. Trimming shortened V by 3 bases and J by 10 bases, and 13 bases separated the two germline ends. CDR3 nucleotide sequence: TGTGCCAGCAGCGAGTCGGAGGTTGGAGCTTTCTTT. Its translation: CASSESEVGAFF.

This sequence joins TRBV11-1 and TRBJ2-7, with TRBD1 as a possible D gene (6 bases). This CDR3 has 14 amino acids. Trimming took off 5 bases at V and 2 bases at J, with 13 bases between the two ends. Germline loops: CDR1 SGHAT, CDR2 FQDESV (reference sequence). The CDR3 sequence is CASSLPGQPYEQYF. As DNA, the CDR3 is TGTGCCAGCAGCCTACCGGGACAACCCTACGAGCAGTACTTC.

CDR3 in DNA: TGTGCCAGCAGCTTAGACAGGGGCGCGGCTGAGACCCAGTACTTC. It codes for CASSLDRGAAETQYF. The V gene is TRBV7-7, the J gene TRBJ2-5, with 7 bases that match TRBD1. There are 15 residues in the CDR3. With V trimmed by 1 base and J by 5 bases, 7 bases remained unmatched. Germline V gene sequence: CDR1 SSHAT, CDR2 FNYEAQ (reference sequence).

In the case of this clone: This specimen includes other DNA sequences encoding the same CDR3. The chain couples TRBV28 to TRBJ2-7, with 9 bases aligning to TRBD1. In germline, CDR1 is MDHEN, CDR2 SYDVKM. V shed 5 bases and J 2 bases; nucleotides not matched to a gene: 4. The CDR3 totals 14 residues. The CDR3 bases are TGTGCCAGCAGTCTTTACAGGGGGCCCTACGAGCAGTACTTC. This sequence encodes CASSLYRGPYEQYF.

V gene TRBV27 combines with J gene TRBJ1-4; possibly TRBD1 for D (5 bases). This CDR3 is built from 14 residues. Germline values: CDR1 MNHEY, CDR2 SMNVEV (reference sequence). Trimming pared 4 bases from V and 8 bases from J, leaving 14 bases between. The CDR3 sequence: CASSSGTPGEKLFF. CDR3 in DNA: TGTGCCAGCAGTTCCGGGACTCCGGGGGAAAAACTGTTTTTT.

This clone was found a few times. The sample carries other DNA sequences with the same CDR3. The chain links TRBV7-8 to TRBJ1-1, with D tentatively TRBD1 (5 bases). The germline V and J ends were trimmed by 0 bases and 1 base, with 9 bases remaining between them. CDR1 and CDR2 (germline): SGHVS, FQNEAQ. This CDR3 is 15 amino acids long. CDR3: CASSLARGRNTEAFF. The CDR3 DNA reads TGTGCCAGCAGCTTAGCGCGGGGGAGGAACACTGAAGCTTTCTTT.

The CDR3 sequence is CASIGGGTEAFF. CDR3 nucleotide sequence: TGTGCCAGCATCGGAGGGGGCACTGAAGCTTTCTTT. The rearrangement uses TRBV2 and TRBJ1-1, with D perhaps matching TRBD1 (6 bases). Germline CDR1 reads SNHLY; CDR2 reads FYNNEI. This CDR3 region has 12 residues. V lost 7 bases and J lost 4, with 10 bases in between.